These 2 T cell receptor beta chains were all obtained from the same sample, sequenced in a study of shared clonotypes between healthy human individuals. Only in-frame clones appear in the TCRdb table, and some are missing; sequencing was by immunoSEQ multiplex PCR. The data show some 2,500,000 clones, 93% seen once. Sequencing was performed on naive CD4+ T cells from PBMCs. Subset given: CD45RA+ positively selected. These receptors were collected from a young man in good health. Some clones in this sample may be carry-over from other donors' samples.

The chain is built from TRBV2 and TRBJ2-7, with 10 bases that match TRBD1. This CDR3 has 20 residues. The trim removed 10 bases at V and 3 bases at J, leaving 27 bases unmatched. Germline V lookup: CDR1 SNHLY, CDR2 FYNNEI. The CDR3 spells CATSTGGLGGGSRLVYEQYF. The CDR3, as DNA: TGTGCCACCTCGACAGGGGGCTTGGGCGGGGGATCCCGACTCGTCTACGAGCAGTACTTC.

This chain connects TRBV7-3 to TRBJ2-1, with 12 nucleotides matching TRBD2. CDR1 and CDR2 (germline): SGHTA, FQGTGA. The CDR3 length is 19 residues. J lost 9 bases, V lost 5 bases, and 20 bases had no gene match. The CDR3 DNA sequence: TGTGCCAGCAGCCAGACTAGCGGGAGTGTGTCGATTGGAAATACTGAGCAGTTCTTC. Protein product: CASSQTSGSVSIGNTEQFF.